The subject of this entry is one T cell receptor (beta chain). V gave up 2 bases and J gave up 5 bases, with 13 bases separating them. CDR1 is SGHTA and CDR2 is FQGNSA in the germline V gene. This CDR3 has 14 residues. The study ran its PCR with 60 Vbeta and 13 Jbeta primers. Sequencing used immunoSEQ multiplex PCR; TCRdb keeps in-frame clones, though not all of them. This table holds some 80,000 clones, more than 50% found once. These data originate in a study of cytomegalovirus exposure and HLA in healthy donors. The genes are TRBV7-2 and TRBJ2-7, with a weak D call TRBD1 (5 bases). The specimen was PBMCs. The TCR sequence derives from a male donor in good health and CMV-seropositive. The CDR3 sequence: CASSLQGSWDEQYF. CDR3 coding DNA: TGTGCCAGCAGCTTACAGGGTTCTTGGGACGAGCAGTACTTC.